This T cell receptor beta chain originates from a study of T cells in Graves' hyperthyroidism and ophthalmopathy. The CDR3 contains 15 residues. The germline CDR1 and CDR2 sequences are MDHEN and SYDVKM. Trimming left V 7 bases short and J 1 base short, with 16 bases between. Amplification of TCR beta CDR3 regions used RNA as the template. With the HTBI primer set, the TCR CDR3 went through a first round of RT-PCR. TCRdb used MiXCR to reprocess the multiplex PCR reads, holding one entry per CDR3 protein. The table shows about 420,000 distinct CDR3 sequences, with around 13% occurring only once. The sample comprised blood. The sequence derives from a woman aged 18-29 years with Graves' hyperthyroidism. The chain is built from TRBV28 and TRBJ1-1; possible D gene TRBD1, 6 bases. The CDR3, as DNA: TGTGCCAGCATGCCTCCAGGGGAGGAGAACACTGAAGCTTTCTTT. This encodes CASMPPGEENTEAFF.